The T cell receptor (beta chain) described here comes from a study of graft-versus-host responses after intestinal transplantation. Study-level information: The whole recipient group had anti-thymocyte globulin induction followed by tacrolimus and steroids for about three years. Findings and limits, study-wide: GvH clonotypes were identified within recipient marrow, with a subset emerging first in ileum or blood. Patients who carried graft-donor T cell macrochimerism also had high graft-versus-host to host-versus-graft clonal ratios in their allografts.

The study plated around 200,000 CFSE-labeled responders with around 200,000 irradiated, violet-dye-labeled stimulators. A sort after the reaction isolated proliferating CFSE-low CD3+CD4+ and CD3+CD8+ responders. Germline lookup yields CDR1 MGHRA and CDR2 YSYEKL. The CDR3 sequence is 15 residues long. The ends were cut back, 1 base at V and 0 bases at J, with 9 bases in the middle. The repertoire was sequenced with immunoSEQ multiplex PCR; TCRdb's copy has only in-frame clones and lacks some. Of approximately 15,000 clones listed, 38% are singletons. This clone turned up a few times. This material consisted of alloreactive CD8+ T cells from a mixed lymphocyte reaction culture, taken before intestinal transplant. Subset indicated: CFSE-low proliferating T cells sorted from approximately six-day pre-transplant mixed lymphocyte reaction (GvH or HvG direction). The rearrangement links TRBV4-1 to TRBJ1-1, with D possibly being TRBD1 (6 bases). This receptor was obtained from a human patient who received an intestinal transplant. CDR3 sequence: CASSQAGTLNTEAFF. The CDR3 nucleotides are TGCGCCAGCAGCCAAGCCGGGACACTGAACACTGAAGCTTTCTTT.